This T cell receptor beta chain was recovered during a study of T cell changes during pregnancy in multiple sclerosis. Germline V gene lookup returns CDR1 LNHDA and CDR2 SQIVND (reference sequence). The CDR3 has 18 residues. V was clipped by 2 bases and J by 4 bases; unmatched bases: 12. TCRdb's copy holds only in-frame clones and misses some; the assay was immunoSEQ multiplex PCR. This table has about 57,000 clones, approximately 90% appearing once. The clonotype was recovered from a female donor with multiple sclerosis, enrolled in a pregnancy study. The V gene is TRBV19, the J gene TRBJ2-2, with TRBD2 matching 8 bases. The specimen was peripheral blood, collected after pregnancy. CDR3 DNA: TGTGCCAGTAGTATAAAAGGGCTCAGCGGGGGTACCACCGGGGAGCTGTTTTTT. Translation: CASSIKGLSGGTTGELFF. Drawing the rest from reference TRBV19 and TRBJ2-2, the complete variable domain is DGGITQSPKYLFRKEGQNVTLSCEQNLNHDAMYWYRQDPGQGLRLIYYSQIVNDFQKGDIAEGYSVSREKKESFPLTVTSAQKNPTAFYLCASSIKGLSGGTTGELFFGEGSRLTVL.